The rows below give T cell receptor beta chains drawn from one sample of a study of shared clonotypes between healthy human individuals. Generated by immunoSEQ multiplex PCR, the TCRdb table keeps only in-frame clones and is missing some. The table has approximately 740,000 clones, 85% to 95% seen once; the top ten hold 24%. Sequencing was done on a sample of naive CD8+ T cells sorted from blood. These receptors were taken from a man aged 30-40 years in good health. The CDR3 runs from the conserved cysteine through the conserved F or W. Fields, in order: D gene, clone size, J gene, V gene, CDR3 DNA, CDR3 protein. A D gene is named only where the DNA matches it firmly. Not all rows give a size; the values are once, few, many and, for expanded clones, a class.

TRBD2 | NA | TRBJ2-3 | TRBV27 | TGTGCCAGCAGTTCCCGACTAGCGGGAGGGCATTTATCTCGGGATACGCAGTATTTT | CASSSRLAGGHLSRDTQYF
TRBD1 | NA | TRBJ2-7 | TRBV4-1 | TGCGCCAGCAGCCGGTCCGGGACAGGGATAAACTACGAGCAGTACTTC | CASSRSGTGINYEQYF
TRBD2 | NA | TRBJ2-1 | TRBV7-9 | TGTGCCAGCAGCGGAAGTCTAGCGGGAGGGCCGGAAGTTGAGCAGTTCTTC | CASSGSLAGGPEVEQFF
NA | NA | TRBJ2-5 | TRBV28 | TGTGCCAGCACCTTCGGGCTAGGGGAGCAGTACTTC | CASTFGLGEQYF
NA | NA | TRBJ2-5 | TRBV5-1 | TGCGCCAGCAGCTTCGGGGAACAGGAGACCCAGTACTTC | CASSFGEQETQYF
TRBD2 | NA | TRBJ2-7 | TRBV27 | TGTGCCAGCAGTCCTGGGACTAGCGGCGCCTACGAGCAGTACTTC | CASSPGTSGAYEQYF
TRBD2 | NA | TRBJ2-1 | TRBV7-6 | TGTGCCAGCAGCTTAGCGGGACTAGGATACAATGAGCAGTTCTTC | CASSLAGLGYNEQFF
TRBD2 | NA | TRBJ2-1 | TRBV27 | TGTGCCAGCAGTTTCCGGGGAGCGGGCAGGCCCGGGACTAACAACTACAATGAGCAGTTCTTC | CASSFRGAGRPGTNNYNEQFF
TRBD1 | NA | TRBJ1-2 | TRBV5-4 | TGTGCCAGCAGCTTGGAGGGACAGATCCCCATCTATGGCTACACCTTC | CASSLEGQIPIYGYTF
TRBD1 | NA | TRBJ2-7 | TRBV14 | TGTGCCAGCAGCCCAATCGAGGGACAGGTGGGCTACGAGCAGTACTTC | CASSPIEGQVGYEQYF
TRBD1 | NA | TRBJ2-5 | TRBV28 | TGTGCCAGCAGTTCGAGCCGAACAGGGGCCGGAGAGACCCAGTACTTC | CASSSSRTGAGETQYF
TRBD2 | NA | TRBJ2-7 | TRBV27 | TGTGCCAGCAGTTTACCTGGACTAGACGAGCAGTACTTC | CASSLPGLDEQYF
NA | NA | TRBJ2-7 | TRBV5-1 | TGTGCCAGCAGCCGACTAGAGGAGAGCTCCTACGAGCAGTACTTC | CASSRLEESSYEQYF
NA | NA | TRBJ2-7 | TRBV7-6 | TGTGCCAGCAGCCGAACCTCCTACGAGCAGTACTTC | CASSRTSYEQYF
NA | NA | TRBJ2-7 | TRBV10-1 | TGCGCCAGCAGTGAGGAGGCGTACTCCTACGAGCAGTACTTC | CASSEEAYSYEQYF
NA | NA | TRBJ2-2 | TRBV9 | TGTGCCAGCAGCGGACCCTACGGGGTTGACACCGGGGAGCTGTTTTTT | CASSGPYGVDTGELFF
NA | few | TRBJ1-5 | TRBV19 | TGTGCCAGTATTTCCAACAATCAGCCCCAGCATTTT | CASISNNQPQHF
NA | NA | TRBJ1-1 | TRBV28 | TGTGCCAGCAGTGAGCACGTAGTAAACACTGAAGCTTTCTTT | CASSEHVVNTEAFF
NA | NA | TRBJ2-2 | TRBV4-1 | TGCGCCAGCAGCCAAGAATTGAGAGCCGGGGAGCTGTTTTTT | CASSQELRAGELFF
NA | NA | TRBJ2-7 | TRBV6-1 | TGTGCCAGCAGTGGCATCCGCCGCGATTCCTACGAGCAGTACTTC | CASSGIRRDSYEQYF
NA | NA | TRBJ1-1 | TRBV18 | TGTGCCAGCTCACCACCGCAGGGAACTGAAGCTTTCTTT | CASSPPQGTEAFF
TRBD1 | NA | TRBJ2-3 | TRBV7-8 | TGTGCCAGCAGCTGGACAGGGTCGGCAGATACGCAGTATTTT | CASSWTGSADTQYF
NA | NA | TRBJ2-2 | TRBV27 | TGTGCCAGCAGTTCCAAAGATAACACCGGGGAGCTGTTTTTT | CASSSKDNTGELFF
NA | once | TRBJ1-5 | TRBV28 | TGTGCCAGCAGTTTGTCCCTCAGGAGCAATCAGCCCCAGCATTTT | CASSLSLRSNQPQHF